This TCR beta chain derives from a study of cytomegalovirus exposure and HLA in healthy donors. The CDR3 has 14 amino acids. CDR1 and CDR2 (germline): SEHNR, FQNEAQ (reference sequence). Trimming removed 1 base at V and 0 bases at J, with 5 bases between. Primers: 60 Vbeta forward and 13 Jbeta reverse. Clones were sequenced by immunoSEQ multiplex PCR, and TCRdb holds only the in-frame ones, with some missing. Found here are around 170,000 clones, 80% to 85% of them singletons; the top ten hold 0.38%. This clone was seen a few times. The sequenced sample was PBMCs. The J gene is TRBJ2-3, the V gene TRBV7-9; D is undetermined. The clonotype originates from a boy aged 2 to 9 in good health and CMV-seronegative. The DNA of the CDR3 is TGTGCCAGCAGCTTAGGTCAGAGCACAGATACGCAGTATTTT. Translation gives CASSLGQSTDTQYF.